These 24 T cell receptor beta chains were all obtained from the same sample, sequenced in a study of a mutant IDH1 vaccine in newly diagnosed glioma. Time point defined: baseline, week 1 (first vaccination visit). The treatment here: pre-vaccination baseline after standard-of-care therapy. This table comes from immunoSEQ multiplex PCR, and its TCRdb copy is limited to in-frame clones, with some not included. The sample has around 54,000 clones, roughly 80% seen once. This material consisted of PBMCs, taken from a glioma patient treated with radiotherapy, temozolomide or both. All receptors derive from a man aged 18-30 years with glioma.

V gene TRBV6-6 combines with J gene TRBJ1-5; 9 bases map to TRBD1. CDR1 and CDR2 (germline): MNHNY, SVGAGI (reference sequence). V was pared by 2 bases and J by 0 bases, with 2 bases of the junction left unmatched. CDR3 length equals 16 residues. The CDR3 nucleotides are TGTGCCAGCAGTTACCGGACAGGGGATAGCAATCAGCCCCAGCATTTT. Residues: CASSYRTGDSNQPQHF.

V usage is TRBV6-6 and J usage is TRBJ1-2; D perhaps matches TRBD1 (5 bases). V shed 5 bases and J shed 1 base, with 8 bases lying between them. Germline V CDR1 and CDR2: MNHNY, SVGAGI (reference sequence). The CDR3 is 13 residues long. CDR3 bases: TGTGCCAGCAGTAGGGGTTTTAACTATGGCTACACCTTC. It codes for CASSRGFNYGYTF.

V is TRBV6-5 and J is TRBJ2-1; 7 bases are a match to TRBD2. From germline, CDR1 is MNHEY and CDR2 SVGAGI. This CDR3 spans 13 amino acids. V shed 7 bases, J shed 7 bases, and the junction held 7 bases outside the gene matches. The CDR3 coding sequence is TGTGCCAGCAAAACTAGCGTTTTAAATGAGCAGTTCTTC. Its protein is CASKTSVLNEQFF.

This chain uses TRBV4-3 with TRBJ2-2; tentative D call: TRBD2 (6 bases). The germline CDR1 and CDR2 sequences are LGHNA and YSLEER. V lost 8 bases and J lost 5, with 15 bases in between. There are 14 residues in the CDR3. CDR3 nucleotide sequence: TGCGCCAGCGCACGGGGGAGAAATACCGGGGAGCTGTTTTTT. Protein sequence: CASARGRNTGELFF.

For this clone: Compared with germline, one end of the junction differs, possibly owing to a read error. The J gene is TRBJ2-5, the V gene TRBV2; 9 nucleotides line up with TRBD1. CDR1 is SNHLY, CDR2 FYNNEI, per germline. The CDR3 spans 15 residues. The CDR3 protein is CASSEDRGRQVTQYF. Written as DNA, the CDR3 is TGTGCCAGCAGTGAGGACAGGGGCCGGCAAGTGACCCAGTACTTC.

This rearrangement joins TRBV7-9 to TRBJ1-1, with D unclear. The CDR3 spans 14 residues. The V end lost 1 base, the J end lost 1 base, and 7 bases lay between the germline ends. Germline-derived CDR1 and CDR2 are SEHNR and FQNEAQ (reference sequence). Written as DNA, the CDR3 is TGTGCCAGCAGCTTAGTCGCGGGGAACACTGAAGCTTTCTTT. Its translation is CASSLVAGNTEAFF.

This chain links TRBV4-2 with TRBJ1-3, with D perhaps matching TRBD1 (5 bases). CDR3 size: 16 residues. Germline V CDR1 and CDR2: LGHNA, YNFKEQ. V shed 0 bases and J shed 2 bases, with 11 bases lying between them. The CDR3 DNA sequence: TGTGCCAGCAGCCAAGAGGGGACCATCCCTGGAAACACCATATATTTT. The encoded protein is CASSQEGTIPGNTIYF.

The CDR3 bases are TGTGCCAGCAGCGCAAAGACAGGCTTCTACGAGCAGTACTTC. Protein: CASSAKTGFYEQYF. The V gene is TRBV5-4, the J gene TRBJ2-7; tentative D call: TRBD1 (6 bases). Trimming took 4 bases from V and 3 from J, leaving 14 bases between them. From germline, CDR1 is SGHNT and CDR2 YYREEE (reference sequence). The CDR3 is 14 residues long.

CDR3 DNA sequence: TGTGCCAGCAGCTTATTGGCGGGAGGGCCGGGAGATACGCAGTATTTT. Its translation is CASSLLAGGPGDTQYF. The chain employs TRBV7-9 and TRBJ2-3; 9 bases align to TRBD2. V dropped 2 bases and J dropped 5; count of bases not matched to a gene: 8. The germline gives CDR1 SEHNR, CDR2 FQNEAQ (reference sequence). There are 16 residues in the CDR3. Together with reference TRBV7-9 and TRBJ2-3, the CDR3 gives the full variable domain: DTGVSQNPRHKITKRGQNVTFRCDPISEHNRLYWYRQTLGQGPEFLTYFQNEAQLEKSRLLSDRFSAERPKGSFSTLEIQRTEQGDSAMYLCASSLLAGGPGDTQYFGPGTRLTVL.

Judged by abundance, this clone is medium-sized. V and J are TRBV4-1 and TRBJ1-2; tentative D call: TRBD1 (6 bases). V gave up 0 bases and J gave up 1 base, with 15 bases separating them. CDR1 and CDR2 (germline): MGHRA, YSYEKL. The CDR3 is made up of 17 amino acids. CDR3: CASSQDTGQSYNYGYTF. In DNA, the CDR3 is TGCGCCAGCAGCCAAGATACAGGGCAGTCTTATAACTATGGCTACACCTTC.

The chain links TRBV9 to TRBJ2-7; D is tentatively TRBD1 or TRBD2 (6 bases each). Germline loops: CDR1 SGDLS, CDR2 YYNGEE. V was shortened by 0 bases and J by 5 bases, with 15 bases between the two germline ends. This CDR3 is built from 15 residues. CDR3 DNA: TGTGCCAGCAGCGTAGGGGGGGCCCCAAGTCACGAGCAGTACTTC. It yields the protein CASSVGGAPSHEQYF.

The rearrangement links TRBV5-6 to TRBJ2-1, with D perhaps matching TRBD1 or TRBD2 (5 bases each). Germline V CDR1 and CDR2: SGHDT, YYEEEE. This CDR3 comprises 13 residues. The V end was cut by 1 base, the J end by 8 bases, with 10 bases between. As DNA, the CDR3 is TGTGCCAGCAGCTTGAGGGACGCTCATGAGCAGTTCTTC. Protein sequence: CASSLRDAHEQFF.

This clone was recorded once. The CDR3 DNA reads TGTGCCAGCTCACCACGACGGACGAATGAGCAGTTCTTC. This codes for CASSPRRTNEQFF. This chain connects TRBV18 to TRBJ2-1; D ambiguous. CDR1 and CDR2 (germline): KGHSH, LQKENI. This CDR3 region has 13 residues. Trimming pared 1 base from V and 7 bases from J, leaving 8 bases between.

The rearrangement links TRBV5-4 to TRBJ2-5; no reliable D call. The germline V and J ends were trimmed by 7 bases and 3 bases, with 10 bases remaining between them. CDR3 length equals 12 residues. Germline V CDR1 and CDR2: SGHNT, YYREEE (reference sequence). The CDR3 spells CASRTEEETQYF. In nucleotides, the CDR3 is TGTGCCAGCCGTACAGAGGAAGAGACCCAGTACTTC.

This clone was observed a single time. J is TRBJ1-4 and V is TRBV6-5; TRBD1 aligns across 8 bases. Germline V gene lookup returns CDR1 MNHEY and CDR2 SVGAGI. Trimming at V came to 6 bases and at J to 0 bases, leaving 3 bases not matched to a gene. The CDR3 loop spans 15 amino acids. The CDR3 nucleotides read TGTGCCAGCAGCGAACAGGGGGCAACTAATGAAAAACTGTTTTTT. Its translation: CASSEQGATNEKLFF.

The chain carries TRBV4-3 and TRBJ1-2; the match to TRBD1 covers 8 bases. Per the germline V gene, CDR1 is LGHNA and CDR2 is YSLEER. This CDR3 is built from 13 residues. The V segment lost 4 bases and the J segment 4 bases; nucleotides outside the gene matches: 2. Here the CDR3 DNA reads TGCGCCAGCAGCCCCGGACAGGGCTATGGCTACACCTTC. Protein sequence: CASSPGQGYGYTF.

This chain uses TRBV7-2 with TRBJ1-5; the D gene is possibly TRBD1 (6 bases). Per germline, CDR1 SGHTA and CDR2 FQGNSA. The V end lost 1 base, the J end lost 2 bases, and 15 bases lay between the germline ends. The CDR3 loop spans 17 amino acids. CDR3 nucleotides: TGTGCCAGCAGCTTAGGTGGGCAGGGGCGAGGCAATCAGCCCCAGCATTTT. This gives the protein CASSLGGQGRGNQPQHF. The variable domain in full, with the rest retrieved from reference TRBV7-2 and TRBJ1-5, is GAGVSQSPSNKVTEKGKDVELRCDPISGHTALYWYRQSLGQGLEFLIYFQGNSAPDKSGLPSDRFSAERTGGSVSTLTIQRTQQEDSAVYLCASSLGGQGRGNQPQHFGDGTRLSIL.

The chain has TRBV6-5 and TRBJ1-1; D unclear. V lost 6 bases, J lost 5 bases, and 19 bases lay in between. The CDR3 length is 15 residues. CDR1 MNHEY and CDR2 SVGAGI come from the germline V gene. CDR3 in amino acids: CASRPTSKGGTEAFF. DNA of the CDR3: TGTGCCAGCAGGCCAACATCGAAAGGAGGGACTGAAGCTTTCTTT.

The V and J genes are TRBV15 and TRBJ1-3; no firm D call. Trimming removed 0 bases at V and 0 bases at J, with 9 bases between. The CDR3 is 16 amino acids. The germline CDR1 and CDR2 sequences are LNHNV and YYDKDF (reference sequence). The DNA for the CDR3 is TGTGCCACCAGCAGAGATCGGGTGATCTCTGGAAACACCATATATTTT. As protein: CATSRDRVISGNTIYF.

J is TRBJ2-4 and V is TRBV4-3, with 11 bases fitting TRBD2. The junction had 7 bases not matched to a gene; V was cut back by 4 bases and J by 2 bases. CDR1 LGHNA and CDR2 YSLEER come from the germline V gene. This CDR3 is 17 amino acids long. This CDR3 reads CASSLGTSGATKNIQYF. In DNA, the CDR3 is TGCGCCAGCAGCCTTGGGACTAGCGGAGCCACCAAAAACATTCAGTACTTC.

In this sample, this clone turned up a few times. The chain combines TRBV6-5 with TRBJ2-2; possibly TRBD2 for D (5 bases). Between the trimmed V and J ends, which lost 5 bases and 1 base, there was a span of 11 bases. Germline V gives CDR1 MNHEY, CDR2 SVGAGI. The CDR3 has 15 residues. CDR3 bases: TGTGCCAGCAGTCCCTCTAGCTGGAACACCGGGGAGCTGTTTTTT. It yields the protein CASSPSSWNTGELFF.

The chain employs TRBV30 and TRBJ2-1, with D perhaps TRBD2 (6 bases). This CDR3 region has 15 residues. From germline, CDR1 is GTSNPN and CDR2 SVGIG (reference sequence). The germline V and J ends were trimmed by 2 bases and 9 bases, with 20 bases remaining between them. The chain's CDR3 is CAWSRGTVGFGEQFF. Here the CDR3 DNA reads TGTGCCTGGAGTCGGGGGACGGTGGGGTTCGGTGAGCAGTTCTTC.

The genes are TRBV25-1 and TRBJ1-2, with 7 bases matching TRBD1. V lost 4 bases and J lost 3; bases outside the gene matches: 2. The germline V gene encodes CDR1 MGHDK and CDR2 SYGVNS. This CDR3 is 13 amino acids long. In DNA form, the CDR3 reads TGTGCCAGCAGTGTTACAGGGGACTATGGCTACACCTTC. Residues: CASSVTGDYGYTF.

This clone has just a few counts. The rearrangement joins TRBV5-5 to TRBJ1-5; TRBD1 might be the D (6 bases). This CDR3 is built from 14 residues. V lost 3 bases and J 7 bases, leaving 14 bases between the germline ends. Germline V lookup: CDR1 SGHKS, CDR2 YYEKEE (reference sequence). CDR3: CASSSDRSLQPQHF. The DNA of the CDR3 is TGTGCCAGCAGCTCCGACAGGTCCTTACAGCCCCAGCATTTT.